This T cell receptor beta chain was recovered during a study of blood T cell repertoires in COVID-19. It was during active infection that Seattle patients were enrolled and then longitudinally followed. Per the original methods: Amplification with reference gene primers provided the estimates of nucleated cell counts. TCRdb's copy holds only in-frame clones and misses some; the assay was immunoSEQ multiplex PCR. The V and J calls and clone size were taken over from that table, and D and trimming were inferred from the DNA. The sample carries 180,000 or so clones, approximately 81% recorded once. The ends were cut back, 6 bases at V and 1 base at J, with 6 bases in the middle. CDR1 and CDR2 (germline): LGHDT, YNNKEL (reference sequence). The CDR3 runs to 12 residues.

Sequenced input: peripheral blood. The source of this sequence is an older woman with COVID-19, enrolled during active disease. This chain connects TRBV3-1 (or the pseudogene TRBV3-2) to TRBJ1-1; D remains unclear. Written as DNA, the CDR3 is TGTGCCAGCAGACTTTCGAACACTGAAGCTTTCTTT. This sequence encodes CASRLSNTEAFF.